A single sample is the source of the 22 T cell receptor beta chains below, sequenced in a study of blood T cells in healthy people across ages. The use of a sample-barcoded 5' primer and a J-beta primer mix characterized a second PCR of 7 to 11 cycles. TCRdb reprocessed the 5' RACE reads with MiXCR, giving one entry per CDR3 protein. The sample lists approximately 810,000 distinct CDR3 sequences, around 36% seen once, with over 10% in the top ten. What was sequenced was blood. Receptors were obtained from a man between 18 and 35 years old in good health.

This clonotype was seen a few times. CDR3 amino acids: CASNQGGGNQPQHF. The CDR3 coding sequence is TGTGCCAGCAATCAGGGGGGAGGGAATCAGCCCCAGCATTTT. The genes are TRBV28 and TRBJ1-5; 7 bases line up with TRBD1. V trimming: 7 bases; J trimming: 4 bases; junction bases outside the gene matches: 7. CDR1 and CDR2 from the germline V gene are MDHEN and SYDVKM. The CDR3 covers 14 residues.

There are a few counts of this clonotype. The chain couples TRBV18 to TRBJ2-1; 8 bases match TRBD1. CDR3 length: 14 amino acids. After removal of 0 bases from V and 10 bases from J, the junction contained 5 bases not matched to a gene. Germline-derived CDR1 and CDR2 are KGHSH and LQKENI. CDR3 DNA sequence: TGTGCCAGCTCACCACCTGGGACAGGCCGGGAGCAGTTCTTC. It codes for CASSPPGTGREQFF.

As to this clonotype: A read error is possible here, since a much larger clone lies one base away. J is TRBJ2-3 and V is TRBV12-3 or TRBV12-4, with D uncertain. The CDR3 runs 13 residues. Trimming stripped 6 bases from V and 5 bases from J, with 12 bases between. The CDR3 region has the DNA TGTGCCAGCAGCCCGAGCAGCCAAGATACGCAGTATTTT. Its translation is CASSPSSQDTQYF.

V gene TRBV6-5 combines with J gene TRBJ2-1; perhaps D is TRBD1 or TRBD2 (6 bases each). This CDR3 has 13 residues. Germline V gene data show CDR1 as MNHEY and CDR2 as SVGAGI. The V end lost 5 bases, the J end lost 10 bases, and 15 bases lay between the germline ends. CDR3 in amino acids: CASSVLRGAEQFF. CDR3 nucleotide sequence: TGTGCCAGCAGTGTCCTGAGGGGGGCCGAGCAGTTCTTC.

This clonotype came up many times. A read error may account for a junction end that differs from germline. The chain recombines TRBV5-1 with TRBJ2-1; TRBD1 matches at 8 bases. CDR3 length: 15 amino acids. CDR1 SGHRS and CDR2 YFSETQ come from the germline V gene. In DNA, the CDR3 is TGCGCCAGCAGTTTGGAGACAGGGGTAGTGGATGAGCAGTTCTTC. Translated, it gives CASSLETGVVDEQFF.

The chain couples TRBV5-6 to TRBJ1-1; D unresolved. This CDR3 has 13 amino acids. Germline V gene sequence: CDR1 SGHDT, CDR2 YYEEEE. V lost 4 bases and J lost 5, with 12 bases in between. CDR3: CASSPLSGTEAFF. Written as DNA, the CDR3 is TGTGCCAGCAGCCCCCTCAGTGGGACTGAAGCTTTCTTT. Combining the CDR3 with reference TRBV5-6 and TRBJ1-1 gives the whole variable domain DAGVTQSPTHLIKTRGQQVTLRCSPKSGHDTVSWYQQALGQGPQFIFQYYEEEERQRGNFPDRFSGHQFPNYSSELNVNALLLGDSALYLCASSPLSGTEAFFGQGTRLTVV.

The V gene is TRBV25-1, the J gene TRBJ1-1; D perhaps matches TRBD1 (5 bases). V lost 8 bases and J 4 bases, leaving 14 bases between the germline ends. Germline assignment: CDR1 MGHDK and CDR2 SYGVNS. The length of the CDR3 is 13 residues. CDR3 nucleotide sequence: TGTGCCAGCCCCGTCGGGGCTTCCACTGAAGCTTTCTTT. This gives the protein CASPVGASTEAFF.

The chain carries TRBV5-4 and TRBJ2-7, with D perhaps assigned TRBD1 or TRBD2 (7 bases each). With 3 bases removed from V and 2 bases from J, the gap between germline ends came to 15 bases. The CDR3 is 15 residues long. Germline V CDR1 and CDR2: SGHNT, YYREEE (reference sequence). This chain's CDR3 is CASSWGGDRTYEQYF. The DNA of the CDR3 is TGTGCCAGCAGCTGGGGAGGGGACAGAACCTACGAGCAGTACTTC.

The chain combines TRBV18 with TRBJ2-1; D unresolved. The CDR3 consists of 13 residues. V dropped 3 bases and J dropped 5 bases, with 8 bases sitting between them. Germline loops: CDR1 KGHSH, CDR2 LQKENI. The CDR3 DNA reads as TGTGCCAGCTCACCGCTGGGCGACAATGAGCAGTTCTTC. Amino acid sequence: CASSPLGDNEQFF.

The chain carries TRBV5-1 and TRBJ2-1, with 8 bases identical to TRBD2. This CDR3 spans 15 amino acids. V shed 6 bases and J 15 bases; nucleotides not matched to a gene: 20. Germline V lookup: CDR1 SGHRS, CDR2 YFSETQ. This CDR3 is CASTGGARGLQLRFF. The CDR3 nucleotides read TGCGCCAGCACCGGGGGGGCTAGAGGGTTACAATTGCGGTTCTTC.

This clonotype showed up just a few times. The CDR3 DNA follows: TGTGCCAGCAGTTGGGGGACAGGGGGGGGGGAGCAGTTCTTC. Translating it yields CASSWGTGGGEQFF. The gene calls are TRBV27 and TRBJ2-1; TRBD1 matches 11 bases. The V gene end was trimmed by 4 bases and the J gene end by 10 bases; junction bases not matched to a gene: 6. CDR1 is MNHEY and CDR2 is SMNVEV in the germline V gene (reference sequence). The CDR3 spans 14 residues.

The chain has TRBV10-3 and TRBJ2-5; TRBD2 is a possible D gene (6 bases). The end of the DNA is better explained by TRBJ2-7, so the J call may be wrong. CDR1 ENHRY and CDR2 SYGVKD come from the germline V gene. The CDR3 is made up of 14 amino acids. CDR3 bases: TGTGCCATCAGGGAGGGTGGGGTATGGGCCGAGCAGTACTTC. Amino acid sequence: CAIREGGVWAEQYF.

This clonotype was seen only a few times. The chain couples TRBV30 to TRBJ1-2, with D tentatively TRBD1 (5 bases). Trimming shortened V by 1 base and J by 2 bases, and 5 bases separated the two germline ends. CDR3 size: 12 residues. Germline CDR1 reads GTSNPN; CDR2 reads SVGIG (reference sequence). CDR3 bases: TGTGCCTGGAGTGGGGACAACTATGGCTACACCTTC. Its protein product is CAWSGDNYGYTF.

V is TRBV7-2 and J is TRBJ2-3; a possible D gene is TRBD1 (5 bases). From germline, CDR1 is SGHTA and CDR2 FQGNSA. Trimming shortened V by 2 bases and J by 5 bases, and 14 bases separated the two germline ends. CDR3 length equals 15 residues. Here the CDR3 reads CASSLRQKGVDTQYF. The CDR3, as DNA: TGTGCCAGCAGCTTAAGACAGAAGGGTGTAGATACGCAGTATTTT.

The chain recombines TRBV4-1 with TRBJ2-1, with D possibly being TRBD1 or TRBD2 (6 bases each). Germline values: CDR1 MGHRA, CDR2 YSYEKL. This CDR3 has 15 residues. With 4 bases removed from V and 6 bases from J, the gap between germline ends came to 16 bases. The CDR3 coding sequence is TGCGCCAGCAGCCCCCGGGACTGGGGGCCCAATGAGCAGTTCTTC. This translates into CASSPRDWGPNEQFF.

A remark on this clonotype: One base away lies a much larger clone, so this may be a sequencing read error. The chain recombines TRBV20-1 with TRBJ2-5; D may be TRBD1 or TRBD2 (6 bases each). The CDR3 contains 15 residues. The V and J ends lost 6 bases and 5 bases respectively, with 22 bases between them. The germline gives CDR1 DFQATT, CDR2 SNEGSKA (reference sequence). This chain's CDR3 is CSARGVGAYVETQYF. As DNA, the CDR3 is TGCAGTGCAAGGGGGGTTGGGGCTTATGTTGAGACCCAGTACTTC.

This clonotype was found a few times. This chain connects TRBV6-5 to TRBJ2-3; 8 bases align to TRBD2. Germline assignment: CDR1 MNHEY and CDR2 SVGAGI. CDR3 length: 16 residues. V shed 6 bases and J 0 bases; nucleotides not matched to a gene: 8. For the CDR3, the DNA is TGTGCCAGCAGACCCTTTAGCGGGACGAGCACAGATACGCAGTATTTT. Translating gives CASRPFSGTSTDTQYF.

Remarks on this clonotype: This may be a read error, as it is one base from a much larger clone. This chain uses TRBV5-1 with TRBJ2-3; D perhaps matches TRBD2 (6 bases). The CDR3 has 15 residues. In germline, CDR1 is SGHRS, CDR2 YFSETQ. V gave up 3 bases and J gave up 4 bases, with 15 bases separating them. The CDR3 protein is CASSWAAGASDTQYF. The CDR3 DNA is TGCGCCAGCAGCTGGGCAGCGGGCGCCTCAGATACGCAGTATTTT.

The chain employs TRBV7-9 and TRBJ2-1; no clear D. Trimming stripped 1 base from V and 3 bases from J, with 10 bases between. This CDR3 is built from 15 residues. CDR1 is SEHNR, CDR2 FQNEAQ, per germline (reference sequence). The CDR3 reads CASSLVLESYNEQFF. The CDR3 DNA sequence: TGTGCCAGCAGCTTAGTTTTGGAGAGCTACAATGAGCAGTTCTTC.

The chain recombines TRBV12-3 or TRBV12-4 with TRBJ2-5; D uncertain. Trimming removed 6 bases at V and 11 bases at J, with 19 bases between. This CDR3 contains 13 residues. CDR3 sequence (DNA): TGTGCCAGCAGGGCCCCCTTTACTCATGAGCAGTACTTC. It translates to CASRAPFTHEQYF.

This clonotype was found once. The chain combines TRBV28 with TRBJ2-7; unclear D gene. Germline values: CDR1 MDHEN, CDR2 SYDVKM. This CDR3 region has 12 residues. V was shortened by 5 bases and J by 10 bases, with 15 bases between the two germline ends. Here the CDR3 reads CASSQPRRAQYF. The CDR3 nucleotides are TGTGCCAGCAGTCAACCCCGACGGGCCCAGTACTTC.

The rearrangement joins TRBV20-1 to TRBJ2-1, with 9 nucleotides matching TRBD1. Trimming removed 1 base from V and 4 bases from J; junction bases left unmatched: 5. This CDR3 is 15 amino acids long. Germline CDR1 DFQATT, CDR2 SNEGSKA (reference sequence). The CDR3 nucleotides read TGCAGTGCTAGAGGGGACAGGGAGGCGTACAATGAGCAGTTCTTC. It translates to CSARGDREAYNEQFF.